This T cell receptor beta chain was recovered during a study of blood T cells in healthy people across ages. Study-wide results and caveats: There was no known CMV status for donors, so expanded clonotype changes were possibly confounded.

Then a second PCR, running roughly 7 to 11 cycles, was carried out with a sample-barcoded 5' primer and a J-beta primer mix. Template switching added a 12-random-nucleotide identifier to every cDNA molecule. MiXCR, applied by TCRdb to the 5' RACE reads, yields one record per CDR3 protein. This sample has approximately 820,000 distinct CDR3 sequences, with approximately 44% found just once. The count of this clonotype is one. Its target is not known. This CDR3 comprises 15 residues. CDR1 is SQVTM and CDR2 is ANQGSEA in the germline V gene. V was trimmed by 8 bases and J by 4 bases, leaving 23 bases between them. Every sample had a minimum of 6.5 million PBMCs isolated.

This clonotype was obtained from a man in his fifties or sixties in good health. Material: blood. The V gene is TRBV29-1, the J gene TRBJ2-5, with D perhaps TRBD1 or TRBD2 (5 bases each). CDR3 in amino acids: CSSDGADLGVETQYF. The CDR3 bases are TGCAGCTCCGACGGGGCGGATCTTGGGGTAGAGACCCAGTACTTC.